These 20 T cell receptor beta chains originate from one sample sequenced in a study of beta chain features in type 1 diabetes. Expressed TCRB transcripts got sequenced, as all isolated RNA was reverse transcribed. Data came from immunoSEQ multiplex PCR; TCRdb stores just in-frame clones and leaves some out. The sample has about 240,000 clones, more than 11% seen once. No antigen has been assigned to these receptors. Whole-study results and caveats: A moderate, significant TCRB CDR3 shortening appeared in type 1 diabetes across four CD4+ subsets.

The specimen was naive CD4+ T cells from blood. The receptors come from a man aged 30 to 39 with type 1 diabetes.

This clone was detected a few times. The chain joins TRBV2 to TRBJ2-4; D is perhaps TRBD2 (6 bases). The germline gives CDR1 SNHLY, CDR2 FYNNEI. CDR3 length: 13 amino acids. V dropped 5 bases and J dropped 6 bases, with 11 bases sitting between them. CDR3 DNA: TGTGCCAGCAGTCCTGGGGGGAGAAACATTCAGTACTTC. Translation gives CASSPGGRNIQYF.

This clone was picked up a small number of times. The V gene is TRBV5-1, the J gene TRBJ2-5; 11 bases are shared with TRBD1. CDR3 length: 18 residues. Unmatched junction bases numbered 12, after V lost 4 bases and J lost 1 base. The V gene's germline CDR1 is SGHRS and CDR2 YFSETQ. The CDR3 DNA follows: TGCGCCAGCAGCCACGGACAGGGGGCCCGATCGACCCAAGAGACCCAGTACTTC. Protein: CASSHGQGARSTQETQYF.

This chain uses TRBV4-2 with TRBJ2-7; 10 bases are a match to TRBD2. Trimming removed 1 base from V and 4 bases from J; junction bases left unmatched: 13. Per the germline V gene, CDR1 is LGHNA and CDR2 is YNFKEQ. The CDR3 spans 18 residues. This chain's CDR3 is CASSQGPRAGTSVYEQYF. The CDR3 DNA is TGTGCCAGCAGCCAAGGCCCCCGGGCCGGGACTAGCGTTTACGAGCAGTACTTC.

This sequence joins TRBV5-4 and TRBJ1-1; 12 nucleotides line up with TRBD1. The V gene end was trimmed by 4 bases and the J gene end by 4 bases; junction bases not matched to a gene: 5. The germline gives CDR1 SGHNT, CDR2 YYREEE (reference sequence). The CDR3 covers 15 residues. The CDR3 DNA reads TGTGCCAGCAGCCCGGGACAGGGGGCAAGCACTGAAGCTTTCTTT. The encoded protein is CASSPGQGASTEAFF.

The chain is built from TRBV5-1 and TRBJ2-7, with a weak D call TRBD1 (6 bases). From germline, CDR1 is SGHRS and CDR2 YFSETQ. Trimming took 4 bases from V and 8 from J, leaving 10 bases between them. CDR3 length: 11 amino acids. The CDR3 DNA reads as TGCGCCAGCAGCGTAACAGGGAAGCAGTACTTC. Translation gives CASSVTGKQYF.

CDR3 nucleotides: TGTGCCAGCAGTGAATCCCGGGGGGACACCGGGGAGCTGTTTTTT. This sequence encodes CASSESRGDTGELFF. The gene calls are TRBV25-1 and TRBJ2-2, with TRBD2 matching over 7 bases. The CDR3 runs 15 residues. With 1 base clipped from V and 3 bases from J, the junction kept 2 bases outside the gene matches. Germline V gene data show CDR1 as MGHDK and CDR2 as SYGVNS.

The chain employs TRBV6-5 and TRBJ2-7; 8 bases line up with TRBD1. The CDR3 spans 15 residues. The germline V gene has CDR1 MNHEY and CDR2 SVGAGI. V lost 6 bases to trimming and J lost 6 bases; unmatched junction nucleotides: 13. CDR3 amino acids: CASSTRTTGTGEQYF. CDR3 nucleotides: TGTGCCAGCAGCACCCGAACAACCGGGACAGGCGAGCAGTACTTC.

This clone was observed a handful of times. As DNA, the CDR3 is TGTGCCTGGAGAGTCCCAGGGGAAAACATTCAGTACTTC. This encodes CAWRVPGENIQYF. The genes are TRBV30 and TRBJ2-4, with D perhaps matching TRBD1 (6 bases). The V end lost 3 bases, the J end lost 5 bases, and 11 bases lay between the germline ends. Per the germline V gene, CDR1 is GTSNPN and CDR2 is SVGIG (reference sequence). This CDR3 spans 13 amino acids. The entire variable domain, with the rest obtained from reference TRBV30 and TRBJ2-4, is as follows: SQTIHQWPATLVQPVGSPLSLECTVEGTSNPNLYWYRQAAGRGLQLLFYSVGIGQISSEVPQNLSASRPQDRQFILSSKKLLLSDSGFYLCAWRVPGENIQYFGAGTRLSVL.

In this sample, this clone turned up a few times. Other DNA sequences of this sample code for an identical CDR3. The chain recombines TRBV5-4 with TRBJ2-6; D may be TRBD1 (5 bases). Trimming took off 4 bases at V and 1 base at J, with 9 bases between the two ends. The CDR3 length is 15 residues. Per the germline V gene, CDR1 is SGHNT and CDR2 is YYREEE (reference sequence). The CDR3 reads CASSPQGSGANVLTF. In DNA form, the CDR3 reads TGTGCCAGCAGCCCGCAGGGTTCTGGGGCCAACGTCCTGACTTTC.

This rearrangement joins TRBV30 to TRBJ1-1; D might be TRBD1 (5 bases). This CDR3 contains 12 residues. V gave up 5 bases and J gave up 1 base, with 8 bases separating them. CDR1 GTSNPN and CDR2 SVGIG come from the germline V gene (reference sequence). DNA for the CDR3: TGTGCCTGGGTTGACAGGAACACTGAAGCTTTCTTT. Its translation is CAWVDRNTEAFF. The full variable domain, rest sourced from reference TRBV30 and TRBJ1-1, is SQTIHQWPATLVQPVGSPLSLECTVEGTSNPNLYWYRQAAGRGLQLLFYSVGIGQISSEVPQNLSASRPQDRQFILSSKKLLLSDSGFYLCAWVDRNTEAFFGQGTRLTVV.

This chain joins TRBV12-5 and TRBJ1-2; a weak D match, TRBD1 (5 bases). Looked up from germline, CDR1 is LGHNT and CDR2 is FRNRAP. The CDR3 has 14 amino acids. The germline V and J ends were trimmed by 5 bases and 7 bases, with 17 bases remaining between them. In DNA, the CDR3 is TGTGCTAGTGGTCAGCCCCCCAGGGTCCTTGGCTACACCTTC. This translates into CASGQPPRVLGYTF.

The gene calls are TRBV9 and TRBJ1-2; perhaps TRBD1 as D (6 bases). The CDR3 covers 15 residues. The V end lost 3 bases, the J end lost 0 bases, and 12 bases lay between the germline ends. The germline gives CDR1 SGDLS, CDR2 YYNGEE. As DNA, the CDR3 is TGTGCCAGCAGCGATGAAAAGGGGGCTAACTATGGCTACACCTTC. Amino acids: CASSDEKGANYGYTF. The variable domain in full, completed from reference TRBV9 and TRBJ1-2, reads DSGVTQTPKHLITATGQRVTLRCSPRSGDLSVYWYQQSLDQGLQFLIQYYNGEERAKGNILERFSAQQFPDLHSELNLSSLELGDSALYFCASSDEKGANYGYTFGSGTRLTVV.

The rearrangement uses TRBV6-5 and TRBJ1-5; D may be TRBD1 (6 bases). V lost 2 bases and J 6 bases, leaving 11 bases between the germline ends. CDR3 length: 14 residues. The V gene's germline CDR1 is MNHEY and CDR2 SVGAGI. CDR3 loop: CASSYGGSGQPQHF. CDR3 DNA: TGTGCCAGCAGTTACGGGGGCTCCGGTCAGCCCCAGCATTTT.

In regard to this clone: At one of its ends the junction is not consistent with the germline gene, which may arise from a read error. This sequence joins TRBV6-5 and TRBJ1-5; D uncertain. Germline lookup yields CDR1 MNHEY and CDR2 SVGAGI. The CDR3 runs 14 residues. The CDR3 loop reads CASSDSGSNQPQHF. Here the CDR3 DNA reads TGTGCCAGCAGTGACTCCGGTAGCAATCAGCCCCAGCATTTT.

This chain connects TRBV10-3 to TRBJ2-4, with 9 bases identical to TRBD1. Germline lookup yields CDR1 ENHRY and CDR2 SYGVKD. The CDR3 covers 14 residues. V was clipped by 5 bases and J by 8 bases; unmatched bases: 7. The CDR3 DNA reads TGTGCCATCAGTTTACAGGGGGCTGGGGACATTCAGTACTTC. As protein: CAISLQGAGDIQYF.

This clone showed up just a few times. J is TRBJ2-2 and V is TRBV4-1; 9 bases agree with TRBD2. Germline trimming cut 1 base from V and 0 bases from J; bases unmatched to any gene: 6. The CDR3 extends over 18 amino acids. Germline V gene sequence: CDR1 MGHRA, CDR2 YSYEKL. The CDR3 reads CASSQGGSGRANTGELFF. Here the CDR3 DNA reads TGCGCCAGCAGCCAAGGGGGTAGCGGGAGAGCGAACACCGGGGAGCTGTTTTTT.

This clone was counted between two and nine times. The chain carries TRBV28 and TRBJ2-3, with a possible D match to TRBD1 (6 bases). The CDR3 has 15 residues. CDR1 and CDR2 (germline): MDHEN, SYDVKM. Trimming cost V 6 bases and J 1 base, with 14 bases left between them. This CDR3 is CASSAPGTRTDTQYF. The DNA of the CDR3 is TGTGCCAGCAGCGCCCCAGGGACACGCACAGATACGCAGTATTTT.

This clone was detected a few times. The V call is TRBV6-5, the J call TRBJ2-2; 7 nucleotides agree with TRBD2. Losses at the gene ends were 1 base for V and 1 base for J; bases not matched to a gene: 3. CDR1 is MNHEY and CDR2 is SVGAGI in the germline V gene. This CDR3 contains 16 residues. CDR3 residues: CASSYYLAENTGELFF. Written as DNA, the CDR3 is TGTGCCAGCAGTTACTACCTAGCGGAGAACACCGGGGAGCTGTTTTTT.

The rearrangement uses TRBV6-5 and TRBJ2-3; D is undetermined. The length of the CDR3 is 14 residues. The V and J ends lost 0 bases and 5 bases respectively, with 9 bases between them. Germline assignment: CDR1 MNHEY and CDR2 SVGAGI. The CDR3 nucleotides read TGTGCCAGCAGTTACTCCCTGGCTCAAGATACGCAGTATTTT. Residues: CASSYSLAQDTQYF.

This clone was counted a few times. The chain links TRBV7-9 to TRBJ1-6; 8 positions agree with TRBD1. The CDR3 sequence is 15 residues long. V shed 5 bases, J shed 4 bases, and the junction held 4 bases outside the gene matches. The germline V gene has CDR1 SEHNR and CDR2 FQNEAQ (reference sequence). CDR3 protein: CASSPGTGYNSPLHF. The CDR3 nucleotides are TGTGCCAGCAGCCCCGGGACAGGTTATAATTCACCCCTCCACTTT.